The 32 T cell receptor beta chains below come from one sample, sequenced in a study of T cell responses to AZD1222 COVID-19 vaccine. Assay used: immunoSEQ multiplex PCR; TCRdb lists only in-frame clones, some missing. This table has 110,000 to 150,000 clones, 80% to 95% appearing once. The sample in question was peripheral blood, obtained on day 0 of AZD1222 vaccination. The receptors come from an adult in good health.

The CDR3 protein is CASSGQRGNEQFF. CDR3 coding DNA: TGTGCCAGCAGTGGGCAGCGTGGCAATGAGCAGTTCTTC. The genes are TRBV2 and TRBJ2-1; no reliable D call. CDR1 SNHLY and CDR2 FYNNEI come from the germline V gene. Trimming cost V 4 bases and J 6 bases, with 10 bases left between them. The CDR3 spans 13 residues.

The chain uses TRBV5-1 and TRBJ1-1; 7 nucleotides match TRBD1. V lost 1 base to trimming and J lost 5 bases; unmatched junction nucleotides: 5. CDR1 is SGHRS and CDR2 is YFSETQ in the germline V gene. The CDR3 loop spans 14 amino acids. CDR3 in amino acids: CASSLTGEETEAFF. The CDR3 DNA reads TGCGCCAGCAGCTTGACAGGGGAGGAGACTGAAGCTTTCTTT.

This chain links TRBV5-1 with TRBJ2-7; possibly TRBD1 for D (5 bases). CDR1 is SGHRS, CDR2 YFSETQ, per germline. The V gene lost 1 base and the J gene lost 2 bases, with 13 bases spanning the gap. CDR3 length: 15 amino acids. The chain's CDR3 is CASSLMGQGPYEQYF. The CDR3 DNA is TGCGCCAGCAGCTTGATGGGTCAGGGCCCCTACGAGCAGTACTTC.

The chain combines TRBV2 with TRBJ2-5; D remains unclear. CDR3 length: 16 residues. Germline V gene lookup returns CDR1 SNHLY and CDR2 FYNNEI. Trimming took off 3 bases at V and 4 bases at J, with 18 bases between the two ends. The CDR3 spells CASSESVGRFGETQYF. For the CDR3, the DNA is TGTGCCAGCAGTGAGAGTGTAGGACGGTTTGGAGAGACCCAGTACTTC. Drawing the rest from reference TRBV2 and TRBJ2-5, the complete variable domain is EPEVTQTPSHQVTQMGQEVILRCVPISNHLYFYWYRQILGQKVEFLVSFYNNEISEKSEIFDDQFSVERPDGSNFTLKIRSTKLEDSAMYFCASSESVGRFGETQYFGPGTRLLVL.

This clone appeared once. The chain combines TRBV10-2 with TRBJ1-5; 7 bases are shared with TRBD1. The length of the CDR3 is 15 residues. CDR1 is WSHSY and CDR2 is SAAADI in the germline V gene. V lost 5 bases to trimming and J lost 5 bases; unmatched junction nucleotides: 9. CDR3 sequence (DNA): TGCGCCAGCAGTCGGGCAGGACAGGCTGATCAGCCCCAGCATTTT. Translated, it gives CASSRAGQADQPQHF.

DNA for the CDR3: TGTGCCAGCAGCGTAACCCCCACAGGTACCCTGAACACTGAAGCTTTCTTT. Translating it yields CASSVTPTGTLNTEAFF. V and J are TRBV9 and TRBJ1-1; a weak D match, TRBD1 (5 bases). The germline V gene encodes CDR1 SGDLS and CDR2 YYNGEE. Trimming removed 1 base at V and 0 bases at J, with 16 bases between. The CDR3 spans 17 residues.

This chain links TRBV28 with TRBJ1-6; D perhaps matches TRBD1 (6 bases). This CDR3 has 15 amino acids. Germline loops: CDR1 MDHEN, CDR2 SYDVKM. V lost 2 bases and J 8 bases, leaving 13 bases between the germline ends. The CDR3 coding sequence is TGTGCCAGCAGTTTAGTTCTGGACAGCTATTCACCCCTCCACTTT. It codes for CASSLVLDSYSPLHF. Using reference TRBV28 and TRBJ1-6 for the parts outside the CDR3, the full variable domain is DVKVTQSSRYLVKRTGEKVFLECVQDMDHENMFWYRQDPGLGLRLIYFSYDVKMKEKGDIPEGYSVSREKKERFSLILESASTNQTSMYLCASSLVLDSYSPLHFGNGTRLTVT.

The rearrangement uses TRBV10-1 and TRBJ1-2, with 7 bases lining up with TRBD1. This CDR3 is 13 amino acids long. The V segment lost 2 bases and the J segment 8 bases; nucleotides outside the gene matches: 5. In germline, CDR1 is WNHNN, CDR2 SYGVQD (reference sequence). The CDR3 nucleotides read TGCGCCAGCAGTGAGAACAGGGGTTACGGCTACACCTTC. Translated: CASSENRGYGYTF.

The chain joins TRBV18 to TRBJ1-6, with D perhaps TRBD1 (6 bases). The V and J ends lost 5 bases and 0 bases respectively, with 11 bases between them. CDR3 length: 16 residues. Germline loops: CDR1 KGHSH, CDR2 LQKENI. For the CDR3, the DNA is TGTGCCAGCTCATACAGGGCGAGCTCCTATAATTCACCCCTCCACTTT. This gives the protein CASSYRASSYNSPLHF.

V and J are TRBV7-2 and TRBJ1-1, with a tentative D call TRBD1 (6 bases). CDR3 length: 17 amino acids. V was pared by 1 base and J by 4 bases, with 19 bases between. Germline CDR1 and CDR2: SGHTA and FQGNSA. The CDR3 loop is CASSLVSGHRDSTEAFF. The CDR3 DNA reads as TGTGCCAGCAGCTTAGTCTCGGGCCACAGGGATAGCACTGAAGCTTTCTTT. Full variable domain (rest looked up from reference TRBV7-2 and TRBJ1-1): GAGVSQSPSNKVTEKGKDVELRCDPISGHTALYWYRQSLGQGLEFLIYFQGNSAPDKSGLPSDRFSAERTGGSVSTLTIQRTQQEDSAVYLCASSLVSGHRDSTEAFFGQGTRLTVV.

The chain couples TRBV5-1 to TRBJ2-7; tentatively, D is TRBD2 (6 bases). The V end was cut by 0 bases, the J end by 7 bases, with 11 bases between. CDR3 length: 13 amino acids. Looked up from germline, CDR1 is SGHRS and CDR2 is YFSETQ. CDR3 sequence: CASSLEMAGEQYF. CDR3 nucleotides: TGCGCCAGCAGCTTGGAGATGGCGGGAGAGCAGTACTTC.

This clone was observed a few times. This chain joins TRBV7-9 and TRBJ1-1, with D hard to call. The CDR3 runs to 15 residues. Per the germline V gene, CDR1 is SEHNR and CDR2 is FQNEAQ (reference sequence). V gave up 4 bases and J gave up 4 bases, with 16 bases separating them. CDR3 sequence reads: CASSSYYTGGTEAFF. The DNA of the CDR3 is TGTGCCAGCAGCTCTTATTATACGGGAGGCACTGAAGCTTTCTTT.

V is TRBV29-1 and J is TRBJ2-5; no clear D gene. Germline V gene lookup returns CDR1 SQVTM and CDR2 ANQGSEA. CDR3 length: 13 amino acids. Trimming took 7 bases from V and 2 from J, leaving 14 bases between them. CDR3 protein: CSAFRDLQETQYF. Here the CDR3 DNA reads TGCAGCGCCTTTAGGGATTTACAAGAGACCCAGTACTTC.

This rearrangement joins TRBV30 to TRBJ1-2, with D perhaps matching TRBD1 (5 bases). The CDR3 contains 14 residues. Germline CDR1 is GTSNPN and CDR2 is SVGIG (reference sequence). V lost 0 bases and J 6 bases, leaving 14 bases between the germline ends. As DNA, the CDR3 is TGTGCCTGGAGTGTACTACTCGGGGGAGATGGCTACACCTTC. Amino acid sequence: CAWSVLLGGDGYTF.

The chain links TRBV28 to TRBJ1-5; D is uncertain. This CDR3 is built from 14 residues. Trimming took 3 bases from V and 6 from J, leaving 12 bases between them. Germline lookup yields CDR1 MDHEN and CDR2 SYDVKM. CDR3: CASSFRAGGQPQHF. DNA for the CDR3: TGTGCCAGCAGTTTTAGGGCAGGCGGTCAGCCCCAGCATTTT. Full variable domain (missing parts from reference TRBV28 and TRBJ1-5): DVKVTQSSRYLVKRTGEKVFLECVQDMDHENMFWYRQDPGLGLRLIYFSYDVKMKEKGDIPEGYSVSREKKERFSLILESASTNQTSMYLCASSFRAGGQPQHFGDGTRLSIL.

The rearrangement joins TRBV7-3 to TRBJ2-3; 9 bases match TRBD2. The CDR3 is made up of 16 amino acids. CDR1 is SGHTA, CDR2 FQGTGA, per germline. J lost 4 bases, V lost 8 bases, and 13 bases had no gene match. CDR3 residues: CASSGASGIGADTQYF. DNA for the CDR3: TGTGCCAGCTCCGGGGCTAGCGGGATAGGCGCAGATACGCAGTATTTT. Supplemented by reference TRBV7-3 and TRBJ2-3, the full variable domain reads GAGVSQTPSNKVTEKGKYVELRCDPISGHTALYWYRQSLGQGPEFLIYFQGTGAADDSGLPNDRFFAVRPEGSVSTLKIQRTERGDSAVYLCASSGASGIGADTQYFGPGTRLTVL.

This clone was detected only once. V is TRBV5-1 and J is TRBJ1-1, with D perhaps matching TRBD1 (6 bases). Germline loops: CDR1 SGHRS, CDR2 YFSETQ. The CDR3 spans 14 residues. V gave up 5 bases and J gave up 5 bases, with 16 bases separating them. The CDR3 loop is CASSSQGGETEAFF. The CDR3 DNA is TGCGCCAGCAGTTCACAGGGAGGAGAAACTGAAGCTTTCTTT.

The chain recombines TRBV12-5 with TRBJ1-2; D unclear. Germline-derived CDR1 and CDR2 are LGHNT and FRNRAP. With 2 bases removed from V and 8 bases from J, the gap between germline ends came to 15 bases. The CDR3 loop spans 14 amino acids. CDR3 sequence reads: CASGLPRNPFGYTF. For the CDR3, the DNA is TGTGCTAGTGGTTTGCCCCGAAATCCTTTCGGCTACACCTTC.

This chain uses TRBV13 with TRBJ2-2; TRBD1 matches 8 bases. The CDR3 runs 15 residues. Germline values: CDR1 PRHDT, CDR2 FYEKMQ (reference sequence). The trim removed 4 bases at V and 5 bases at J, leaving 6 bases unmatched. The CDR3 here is CASSSGQAKTGELFF. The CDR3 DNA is TGTGCCAGCAGCTCGGGACAGGCAAAGACCGGGGAGCTGTTTTTT.

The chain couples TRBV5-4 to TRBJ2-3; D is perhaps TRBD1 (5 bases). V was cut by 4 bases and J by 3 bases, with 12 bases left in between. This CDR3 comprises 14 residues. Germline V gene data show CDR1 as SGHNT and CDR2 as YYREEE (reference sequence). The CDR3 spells CASSPGAGTDTQYF. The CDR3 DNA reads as TGTGCCAGCAGCCCTGGGGCAGGGACAGATACGCAGTATTTT.

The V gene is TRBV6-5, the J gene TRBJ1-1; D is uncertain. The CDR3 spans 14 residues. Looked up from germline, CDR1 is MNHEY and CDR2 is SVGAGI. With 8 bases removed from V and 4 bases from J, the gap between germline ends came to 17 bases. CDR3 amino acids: CASSFAAWSTEAFF. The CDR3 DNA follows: TGTGCCAGCTCGTTCGCGGCGTGGAGCACTGAAGCTTTCTTT.

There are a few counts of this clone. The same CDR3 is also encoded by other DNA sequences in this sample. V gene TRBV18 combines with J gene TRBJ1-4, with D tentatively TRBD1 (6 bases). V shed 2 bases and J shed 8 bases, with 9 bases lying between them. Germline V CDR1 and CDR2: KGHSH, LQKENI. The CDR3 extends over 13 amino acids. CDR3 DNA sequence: TGTGCCAGCTCACCAGGCAGGGGAGAAAAACTGTTTTTT. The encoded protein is CASSPGRGEKLFF. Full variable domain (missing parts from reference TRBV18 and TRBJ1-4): NAGVMQNPRHLVRRRGQEARLRCSPMKGHSHVYWYRQLPEEGLKFMVYLQKENIIDESGMPKERFSAEFPKEGPSILRIQQVVRGDSAAYFCASSPGRGEKLFFGSGTQLSVL.

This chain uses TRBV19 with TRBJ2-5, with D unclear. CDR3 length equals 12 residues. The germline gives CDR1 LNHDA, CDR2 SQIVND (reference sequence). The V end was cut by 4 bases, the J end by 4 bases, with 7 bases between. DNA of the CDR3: TGTGCCAGTAGTAACCGGAGAGAGACCCAGTACTTC. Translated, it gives CASSNRRETQYF.

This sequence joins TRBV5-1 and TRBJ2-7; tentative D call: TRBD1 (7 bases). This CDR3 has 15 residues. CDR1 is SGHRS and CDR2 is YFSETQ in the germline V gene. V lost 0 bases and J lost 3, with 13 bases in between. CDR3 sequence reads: CASSLAAGGGYEQYF. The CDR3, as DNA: TGCGCCAGCAGCTTGGCAGCAGGGGGAGGCTACGAGCAGTACTTC.

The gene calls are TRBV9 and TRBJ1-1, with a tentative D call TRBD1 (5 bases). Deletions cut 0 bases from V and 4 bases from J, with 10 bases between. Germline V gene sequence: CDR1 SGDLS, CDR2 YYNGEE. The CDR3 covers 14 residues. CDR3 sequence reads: CASSVVGVGTEAFF. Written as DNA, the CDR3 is TGTGCCAGCAGCGTAGTGGGGGTTGGCACTGAAGCTTTCTTT.

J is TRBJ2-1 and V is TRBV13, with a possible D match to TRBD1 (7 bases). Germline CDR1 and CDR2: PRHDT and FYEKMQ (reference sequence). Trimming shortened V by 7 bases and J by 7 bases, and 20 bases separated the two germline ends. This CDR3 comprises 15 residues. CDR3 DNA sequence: TGTGCCAGCACTCAAGGGGAGGCGACAGGGAATGAGCAGTTCTTC. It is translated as CASTQGEATGNEQFF.

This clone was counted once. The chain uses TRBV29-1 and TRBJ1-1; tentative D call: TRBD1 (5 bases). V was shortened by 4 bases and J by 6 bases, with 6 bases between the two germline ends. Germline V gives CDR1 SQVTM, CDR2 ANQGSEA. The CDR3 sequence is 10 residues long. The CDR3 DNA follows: TGCAGCGTTGTAGGGGCTGAAGCTTTCTTT. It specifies CSVVGAEAFF.

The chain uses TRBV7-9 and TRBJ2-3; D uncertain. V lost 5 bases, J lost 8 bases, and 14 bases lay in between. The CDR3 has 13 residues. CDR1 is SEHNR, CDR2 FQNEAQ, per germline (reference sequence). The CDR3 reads CASSPGSPPTQYF. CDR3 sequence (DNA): TGTGCCAGCAGCCCGGGCAGTCCCCCTACGCAGTATTTT.

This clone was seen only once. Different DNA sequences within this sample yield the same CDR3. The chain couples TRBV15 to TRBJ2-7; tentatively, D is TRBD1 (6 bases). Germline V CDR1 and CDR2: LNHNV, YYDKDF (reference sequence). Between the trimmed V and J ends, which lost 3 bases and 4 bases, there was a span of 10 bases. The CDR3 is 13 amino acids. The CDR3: CATSRDRTYEQYF. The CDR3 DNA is TGTGCCACCAGCAGGGACAGAACGTACGAGCAGTACTTC.

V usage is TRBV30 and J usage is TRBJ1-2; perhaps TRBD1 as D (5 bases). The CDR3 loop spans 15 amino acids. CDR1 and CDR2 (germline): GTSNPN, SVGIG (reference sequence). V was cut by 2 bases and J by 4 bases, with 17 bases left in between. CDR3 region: CAWSPRRAEGYGYTF. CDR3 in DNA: TGTGCCTGGAGTCCCCGCAGGGCAGAGGGCTATGGCTACACCTTC.

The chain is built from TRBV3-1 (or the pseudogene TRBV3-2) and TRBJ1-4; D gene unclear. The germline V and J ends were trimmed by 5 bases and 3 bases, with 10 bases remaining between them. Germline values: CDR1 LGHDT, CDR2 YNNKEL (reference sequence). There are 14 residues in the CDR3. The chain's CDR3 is CASSSGAPNEKLFF. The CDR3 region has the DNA TGTGCCAGCAGCTCCGGCGCCCCTAATGAAAAACTGTTTTTT.

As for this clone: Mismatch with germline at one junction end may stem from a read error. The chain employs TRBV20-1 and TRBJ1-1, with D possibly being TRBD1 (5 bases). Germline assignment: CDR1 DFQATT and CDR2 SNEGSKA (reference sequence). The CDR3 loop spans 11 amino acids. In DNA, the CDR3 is TGCAGTGCTAGACAGGACACGGAAGCTTTCTTT. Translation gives CSARQDTEAFF.